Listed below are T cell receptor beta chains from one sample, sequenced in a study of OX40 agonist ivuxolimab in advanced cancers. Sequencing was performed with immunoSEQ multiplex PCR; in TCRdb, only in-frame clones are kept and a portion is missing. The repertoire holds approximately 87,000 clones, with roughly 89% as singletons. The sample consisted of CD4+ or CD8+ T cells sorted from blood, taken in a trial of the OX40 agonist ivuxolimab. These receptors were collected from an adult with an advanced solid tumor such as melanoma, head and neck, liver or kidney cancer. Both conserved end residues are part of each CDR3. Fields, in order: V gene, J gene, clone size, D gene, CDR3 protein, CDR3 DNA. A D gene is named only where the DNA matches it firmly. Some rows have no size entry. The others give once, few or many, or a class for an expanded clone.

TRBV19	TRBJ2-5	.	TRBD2	CASSIGGRSFEETQYF	TGTGCCAGTAGTATTGGCGGGAGGTCGTTTGAAGAGACCCAGTACTTC
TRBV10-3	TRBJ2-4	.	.	CAISESSEQGYKNIQYF	TGTGCCATCAGTGAGTCGTCAGAGCAGGGTTACAAAAACATTCAGTACTTC
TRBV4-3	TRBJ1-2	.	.	CASSQVSANYGYTF	TGCGCCAGCAGCCAAGTGTCTGCGAACTATGGCTACACCTTC
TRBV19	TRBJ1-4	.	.	CASSVQGNEKLFF	TGTGCCAGTAGTGTTCAGGGTAATGAAAAACTGTTTTTT
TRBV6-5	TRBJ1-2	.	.	CASSYSAGFGYTF	TGTGCCAGCAGTTACTCTGCAGGGTTTGGCTACACCTTC
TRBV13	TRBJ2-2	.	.	CASLEATNPTGELFF	TGTGCCAGCCTAGAGGCGACTAACCCCACCGGGGAGCTGTTTTTT
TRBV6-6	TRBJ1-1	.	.	CASSPQLGSNTEAFF	TGTGCCAGCAGTCCACAGCTCGGGTCGAACACTGAAGCTTTCTTT
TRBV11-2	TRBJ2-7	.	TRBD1	CASSPGTAAYEQYF	TGTGCCAGCAGCCCCGGGACAGCAGCATACGAGCAGTACTTC
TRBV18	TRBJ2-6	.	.	CASSPLSGANVLTF	TGTGCCAGCTCACCTCTCTCTGGGGCCAACGTCCTGACTTTC
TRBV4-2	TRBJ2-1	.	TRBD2	CASSQDDGGSSYNEQFF	TGTGCCAGCAGCCAAGATGACGGCGGGAGCTCCTACAATGAGCAGTTCTTC
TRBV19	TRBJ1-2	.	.	CASGRQDHYGYTF	TGTGCCAGTGGACGACAGGACCACTATGGCTACACCTTC
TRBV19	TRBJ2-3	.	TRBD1	CASSTLTGVDTQYF	TGTGCCAGTAGTACCCTGACAGGGGTAGATACGCAGTATTTT
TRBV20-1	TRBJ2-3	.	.	CSASNADTQYF	TGCAGTGCTAGTAACGCGGATACGCAGTATTTT
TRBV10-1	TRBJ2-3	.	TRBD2	CASSGRQLAVRTNDTQYF	TGCGCCAGCAGTGGCCGGCAACTAGCGGTAAGAACAAATGATACGCAGTATTTT
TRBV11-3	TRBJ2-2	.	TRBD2	CASSPTGLDKRRNTGELFF	TGTGCCAGCAGCCCGACGGGACTAGACAAACGGAGAAACACCGGGGAGCTGTTTTTT
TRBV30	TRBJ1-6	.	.	CACGGWNSPLHF	TGTGCCTGTGGGGGCTGGAATTCACCCCTCCACTTT
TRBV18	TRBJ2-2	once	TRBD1	CASSPSTGVTGELFF	TGTGCCAGCTCACCGTCCACAGGGGTCACCGGGGAGCTGTTTTTT
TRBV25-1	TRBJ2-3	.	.	CASSGIRESHQDTQYF	TGTGCCAGCAGTGGCATAAGGGAGAGTCATCAAGATACGCAGTATTTT
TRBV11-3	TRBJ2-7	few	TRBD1	CASSLALGTGAFYEQYF	TGTGCCAGCAGCTTAGCCCTTGGGACAGGGGCTTTCTACGAGCAGTACTTC
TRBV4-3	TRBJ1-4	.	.	CASSQHRATNEKLFF	TGCGCCAGCAGCCAACACAGGGCAACTAATGAAAAACTGTTTTTT
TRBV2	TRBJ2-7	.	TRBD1	CASSVRTGISYEQYF	TGTGCCAGCAGTGTCCGGACAGGGATTTCCTACGAGCAGTACTTC
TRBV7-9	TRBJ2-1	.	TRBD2	CASSSRRASGRTYNEQFF	TGTGCCAGCAGCTCGAGGAGGGCTAGCGGGAGGACCTACAATGAGCAGTTCTTC
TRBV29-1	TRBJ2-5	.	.	CSVDPIPAGRQETQYF	TGCAGCGTTGACCCCATCCCCGCAGGGCGCCAAGAGACCCAGTACTTC
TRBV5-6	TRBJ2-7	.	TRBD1	CASSLGDRYEQYF	TGTGCCAGCAGCTTGGGGGACAGGTACGAGCAGTACTTC
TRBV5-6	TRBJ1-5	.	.	CASSLGGHPNQPQHF	TGTGCCAGCAGCTTGGGGGGGCACCCCAATCAGCCCCAGCATTTT
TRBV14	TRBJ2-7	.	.	CASSQAPDEQYF	TGTGCCAGCAGCCAAGCACCAGACGAGCAGTACTTC
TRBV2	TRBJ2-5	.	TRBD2	CASRPLAGVGGETQYF	TGTGCCAGCAGGCCTCTAGCGGGAGTGGGGGGAGAGACCCAGTACTTC
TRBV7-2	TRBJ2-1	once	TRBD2	CASSLLSSGTSSYNEQFF	TGTGCCAGCAGCTTGCTTTCTAGCGGGACTAGCTCCTACAATGAGCAGTTCTTC
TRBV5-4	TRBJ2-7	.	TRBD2	CASSPQTSGRYEQYF	TGTGCCAGCAGCCCCCAGACTAGCGGGAGATACGAGCAGTACTTC
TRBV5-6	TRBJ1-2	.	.	CASSLVQGYGYTF	TGTGCCAGCAGCTTGGTGCAGGGCTATGGCTACACCTTC
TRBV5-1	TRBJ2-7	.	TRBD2	CASSSWTSGSRIGHEQYF	TGCGCCAGCAGCTCATGGACTAGCGGGAGTCGTATTGGCCACGAGCAGTACTTC
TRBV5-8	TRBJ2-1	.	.	CASSRAEGPYNEQFF	TGTGCCAGCAGCCGGGCCGAGGGTCCCTACAATGAGCAGTTCTTC
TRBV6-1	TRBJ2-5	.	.	CASNPGARGETQYF	TGTGCCAGCAACCCCGGGGCCCGCGGAGAGACCCAGTACTTC
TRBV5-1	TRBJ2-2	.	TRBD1	CASSGTGNTGELFF	TGCGCCAGCAGCGGGACAGGGAACACCGGGGAGCTGTTTTTT
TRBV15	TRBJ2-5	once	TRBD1	CATSRQSGTGGTQYF	TGTGCCACCAGCAGACAGTCCGGGACAGGGGGGACCCAGTACTTC
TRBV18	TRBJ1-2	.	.	CASSPDGGRGYTF	TGTGCCAGCTCACCGGATGGGGGTCGCGGCTACACCTTC
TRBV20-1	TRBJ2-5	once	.	CSANLAETQYF	TGCAGTGCTAATCTAGCGGAGACCCAGTACTTC
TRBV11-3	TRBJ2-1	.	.	CASSPVMGGEQFF	TGTGCCAGCAGCCCCGTTATGGGGGGTGAGCAGTTCTTC
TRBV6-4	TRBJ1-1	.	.	CASRDPNAAGTEAFF	TGTGCCAGCAGGGATCCTAACGCGGCGGGCACTGAAGCTTTCTTT
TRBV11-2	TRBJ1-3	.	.	CASSIMISSGNTIYF	TGTGCCAGCAGCATAATGATCAGCTCTGGAAACACCATATATTTT
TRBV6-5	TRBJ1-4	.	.	CASSYSGSQGEKLFF	TGTGCCAGCAGTTACTCCGGCTCGCAGGGTGAAAAACTGTTTTTT
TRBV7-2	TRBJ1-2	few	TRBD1	CASSSGVRTGRTDGYTF	TGTGCCAGCAGCTCGGGAGTCAGGACAGGGCGTACTGACGGCTACACCTTC
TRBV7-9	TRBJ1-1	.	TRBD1	CASSLGETGGVFGAFF	TGTGCCAGCAGCTTAGGAGAGACAGGGGGCGTATTTGGGGCTTTCTTT
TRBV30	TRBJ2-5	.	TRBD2	CAWSEGTSGQETQYF	TGTGCCTGGAGTGAGGGGACTAGTGGGCAAGAGACCCAGTACTTC
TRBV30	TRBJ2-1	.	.	CAWSAPGDEQFF	TGTGCCTGGAGTGCCCCTGGGGATGAGCAGTTCTTC
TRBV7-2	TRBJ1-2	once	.	CASSLDGDYGYTF	TGTGCCAGCAGCTTAGATGGAGACTATGGCTACACCTTC
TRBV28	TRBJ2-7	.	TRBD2	CASSDLGTSGRNEQYF	TGTGCCAGCAGCGACCTTGGGACTAGCGGGAGAAACGAGCAGTACTTC
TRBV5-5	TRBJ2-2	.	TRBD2	CASSQPRAGAGGSAGELFF	TGTGCCAGCAGCCAACCTAGGGCTGGCGCGGGAGGCTCGGCCGGGGAGCTGTTTTTT
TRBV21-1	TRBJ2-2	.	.	CASSKPSGSGITGELFF	TGTGCCAGCAGCAAACCGAGCGGGAGCGGGATCACCGGGGAGCTGTTTTTT
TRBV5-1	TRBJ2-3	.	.	CASSLVGGGPNTDTQYF	TGCGCCAGCAGCTTGGTAGGCGGGGGCCCAAACACAGATACGCAGTATTTT
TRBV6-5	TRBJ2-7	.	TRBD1	CASSYGGTGGVEQYF	TGTGCCAGCAGTTATGGAGGGACAGGGGGCGTCGAGCAGTACTTC
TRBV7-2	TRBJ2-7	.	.	CASSGGAGTAYEQYF	TGTGCCAGCAGCGGGGGCGCTGGCACCGCCTACGAGCAGTACTTC
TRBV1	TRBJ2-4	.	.	CTSSRGTSGSVKNIQYF	TGCACCAGCAGCCGAGGGACTAGCGGGAGCGTCAAAAACATTCAGTACTTC
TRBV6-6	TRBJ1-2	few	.	CASTTGGSHGYTF	TGTGCCAGCACCACGGGGGGTAGTCATGGCTACACCTTC